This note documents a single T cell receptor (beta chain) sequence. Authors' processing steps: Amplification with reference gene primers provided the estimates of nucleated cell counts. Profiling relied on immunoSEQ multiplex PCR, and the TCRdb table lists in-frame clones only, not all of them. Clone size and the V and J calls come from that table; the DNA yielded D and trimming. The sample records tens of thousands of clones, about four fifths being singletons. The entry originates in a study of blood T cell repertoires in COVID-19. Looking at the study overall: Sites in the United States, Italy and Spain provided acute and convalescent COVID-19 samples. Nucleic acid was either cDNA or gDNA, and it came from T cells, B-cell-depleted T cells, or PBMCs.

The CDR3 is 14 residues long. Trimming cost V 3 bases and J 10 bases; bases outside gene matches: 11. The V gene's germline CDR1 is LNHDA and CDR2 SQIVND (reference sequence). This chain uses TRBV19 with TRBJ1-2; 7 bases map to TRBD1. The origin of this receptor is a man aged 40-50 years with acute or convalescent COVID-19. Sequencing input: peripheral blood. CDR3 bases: TGTGCCAGTAGTATGGGCCCCGACAGGGAAAACTACACCTTC. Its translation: CASSMGPDRENYTF. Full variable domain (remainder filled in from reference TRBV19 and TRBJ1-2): DGGITQSPKYLFRKEGQNVTLSCEQNLNHDAMYWYRQDPGQGLRLIYYSQIVNDFQKGDIAEGYSVSREKKESFPLTVTSAQKNPTAFYLCASSMGPDRENYTFGSGTRLTVV.